These 17 T cell receptor beta chains were all obtained from the same sample, sequenced in a study of blood T cell repertoires in COVID-19. Using immunoSEQ multiplex PCR, the repertoire was profiled, and TCRdb retains in-frame clones only, with some absent. The sample shows tens of thousands of clones, over 75% of them seen only once. Sequencing used peripheral blood. Every receptor here comes from a woman aged 80 or older with acute or convalescent COVID-19.

This chain joins TRBV19 and TRBJ2-5; TRBD2 might be the D (5 bases). This CDR3 has 14 amino acids. The V and J ends lost 5 bases and 6 bases respectively, with 16 bases between them. Per the germline V gene, CDR1 is LNHDA and CDR2 is SQIVND (reference sequence). CDR3 in amino acids: CASSPELVEKTQYF. As DNA, the CDR3 is TGTGCCAGTAGTCCCGAACTAGTAGAGAAGACCCAGTACTTC.

The chain joins TRBV2 to TRBJ1-1; TRBD1 might be the D (5 bases). Trimming stripped 6 bases from V and 2 bases from J, with 10 bases between. There are 13 residues in the CDR3. Germline assignment: CDR1 SNHLY and CDR2 FYNNEI. CDR3 in amino acids: CASRYDSNTEAFF. In DNA, the CDR3 is TGTGCCAGCAGGTACGACAGTAACACTGAAGCTTTCTTT.

The CDR3 DNA reads TGTGCCAGCAGCAAAGCAGCGGGGGGGCGTACCGGGGAGCTGTTTTTT. Its translation: CASSKAAGGRTGELFF. The chain employs TRBV21-1 and TRBJ2-2; TRBD2, the D gene given by the table, was not confirmed from the DNA. TRBV21-1 is shown as a pseudogene. CDR3 length equals 16 residues.

V gene TRBV11-2 combines with J gene TRBJ2-7, with 7 bases identical to TRBD1. Trimming removed 0 bases from V and 1 base from J; junction bases left unmatched: 6. CDR3 length: 16 amino acids. Germline CDR1 SGHAT, CDR2 FQNNGV. The CDR3 loop is CASSLDLTGISYEQYF. CDR3 bases: TGTGCCAGCAGCTTAGACCTGACAGGGATTTCCTACGAGCAGTACTTC.

This clone came up once. The chain links TRBV30 to TRBJ2-1, with 8 bases identical to TRBD2. The CDR3 contains 16 residues. V was pared by 0 bases and J by 4 bases, with 8 bases of the junction left unmatched. Germline CDR1 reads GTSNPN; CDR2 reads SVGIG (reference sequence). This chain's CDR3 is CAWSVLGRGAYNEQFF. In nucleotides, the CDR3 is TGTGCCTGGAGTGTACTTGGGCGGGGGGCTTACAATGAGCAGTTCTTC.

This sequence joins TRBV5-1 and TRBJ2-6, with 9 bases matching TRBD1. The CDR3 extends over 18 amino acids. J lost 3 bases, V lost 1 base, and 8 bases had no gene match. Germline V gene lookup returns CDR1 SGHRS and CDR2 YFSETQ. The DNA for the CDR3 is TGCGCCAGCAGCTTGAGGGGACAGGGCCTTGGTGGGGCCAACGTCCTGACTTTC. Protein sequence: CASSLRGQGLGGANVLTF.

The J gene is TRBJ1-2, the V gene TRBV19; 10 bases fit TRBD1. CDR1 is LNHDA, CDR2 SQIVND, per germline (reference sequence). This CDR3 comprises 18 residues. The ends lost 9 bases at V and 0 bases at J; junction bases unmatched: 16. As DNA, the CDR3 is TGTGCCAGGTTTGACAGGGGGCCTTCAACGACAGCTAACTATGGCTACACCTTC. Translation gives CARFDRGPSTTANYGYTF.

The V and J genes are TRBV6-1 and TRBJ1-1; 10 bases are a match to TRBD1. The junction had 6 bases not matched to a gene; V was cut back by 3 bases and J by 8 bases. CDR3 length: 14 amino acids. Germline CDR1 MNHNS, CDR2 SASEGT. The CDR3 here is CASSELTGGQEAFF. For the CDR3, the DNA is TGTGCCAGCAGTGAGTTGACAGGGGGCCAGGAAGCTTTCTTT.

This rearrangement joins TRBV7-2 to TRBJ2-5, with 7 bases that match TRBD1. V dropped 7 bases and J dropped 5; count of bases not matched to a gene: 13. The CDR3 is 15 residues long. Germline V CDR1 and CDR2: SGHTA, FQGNSA. CDR3 residues: CASNQDRSRGETQYF. CDR3 coding DNA: TGTGCCAGCAACCAGGACAGGTCCCGCGGGGAGACCCAGTACTTC.

The chain uses TRBV6-5 and TRBJ1-6, with a weak D call TRBD1 (6 bases). V shed 5 bases and J shed 7 bases, with 12 bases lying between them. Germline V gene data show CDR1 as MNHEY and CDR2 as SVGAGI. The CDR3 spans 14 residues. The chain's CDR3 is CASSRQASNSPLHF. The CDR3, as DNA: TGTGCCAGCAGTCGACAGGCCTCCAATTCACCCCTCCACTTT.

The chain links TRBV5-5 to TRBJ2-5; 7 bases match TRBD1. Germline V lookup: CDR1 SGHKS, CDR2 YYEKEE (reference sequence). After removal of 4 bases from V and 1 base from J, the junction contained 4 bases not matched to a gene. The CDR3 is made up of 14 amino acids. The CDR3 DNA sequence: TGTGCCAGCAGCCCGGGGACAGTCCAAGAGACCCAGTACTTC. Protein: CASSPGTVQETQYF. The whole variable domain, remainder taken from reference TRBV5-5 and TRBJ2-5, is DAGVTQSPTHLIKTRGQQVTLRCSPISGHKSVSWYQQVLGQGPQFIFQYYEKEERGRGNFPDRFSARQFPNYSSELNVNALLLGDSALYLCASSPGTVQETQYFGPGTRLLVL.

This chain joins TRBV5-4 and TRBJ2-7, with 7 bases aligning to TRBD2. The ends lost 0 bases at V and 0 bases at J; junction bases unmatched: 3. There are 15 residues in the CDR3. The germline gives CDR1 SGHNT, CDR2 YYREEE (reference sequence). The CDR3 DNA sequence: TGTGCCAGCAGCTTGGGTTCGGGAGGCTCCTACGAGCAGTACTTC. Amino acid sequence: CASSLGSGGSYEQYF. Full variable domain (rest looked up from reference TRBV5-4 and TRBJ2-7): ETGVTQSPTHLIKTRGQQVTLRCSSQSGHNTVSWYQQALGQGPQFIFQYYREEENGRGNFPPRFSGLQFPNYSSELNVNALELDDSALYLCASSLGSGGSYEQYFGPGTRLTVT.

The V gene is TRBV3-1 (or the pseudogene TRBV3-2), the J gene TRBJ1-1; TRBD1 might be the D (5 bases). The CDR3 length is 14 residues. The germline V gene encodes CDR1 LGHDT and CDR2 YNNKEL (reference sequence). Trimming cost V 7 bases and J 6 bases, with 18 bases left between them. In DNA, the CDR3 is TGTGCCAGCACCAAAGTTAGGGGAGGGGCTGAAGCTTTCTTT. Amino acids: CASTKVRGGAEAFF.

CDR3 DNA sequence: TGTGCCAGCAGTTCCGGGTACTATGGCTACACCTTC. This sequence encodes CASSSGYYGYTF. The rearrangement joins TRBV6-5 to TRBJ1-2; D remains unclear. The germline gives CDR1 MNHEY, CDR2 SVGAGI. The CDR3 is made up of 12 amino acids. The germline V and J ends were trimmed by 4 bases and 3 bases, with 6 bases remaining between them.

J is TRBJ1-4 and V is TRBV4-3, with D possibly being TRBD1 (6 bases). CDR3 length: 16 amino acids. Germline V gene lookup returns CDR1 LGHNA and CDR2 YSLEER. With 3 bases removed from V and 4 bases from J, the gap between germline ends came to 15 bases. The CDR3 loop is CASSHRPTGLNEKLFF. CDR3 in DNA: TGCGCCAGCAGCCATCGCCCGACAGGCCTTAATGAAAAACTGTTTTTT.

CDR3: CASTEGRNYGYTF. The CDR3 DNA is TGTGCCAGCACCGAGGGCAGGAACTATGGCTACACCTTC. The rearrangement joins TRBV2 to TRBJ1-2; D not resolved. The V end lost 7 bases, the J end lost 2 bases, and 11 bases lay between the germline ends. This CDR3 has 13 amino acids. Germline CDR1 and CDR2: SNHLY and FYNNEI.

This clone was detected only a few times. This sequence joins TRBV7-9 and TRBJ1-2; TRBD1 might be the D (5 bases). Germline lookup yields CDR1 SEHNR and CDR2 FQNEAQ (reference sequence). This CDR3 is 13 amino acids long. V dropped 5 bases and J dropped 4 bases, with 11 bases sitting between them. The CDR3 nucleotides read TGTGCCAGCAGCGAGACAGTTTTCTATGGCTACACCTTC. Its translation is CASSETVFYGYTF.